These 7 T cell receptor beta chains were sequenced from one sample in a study of regulatory T cells in long-lasting Graves disease. Arm-PCR of CDR3 regions and iRepertoire HTBI primers were the basis on which TCR beta libraries were built. TCRdb reanalysed the multiplex PCR reads using MiXCR and keeps one entry per CDR3 protein. Counted here are some 340,000 distinct CDR3 sequences, approximately 12% occurring once; the ten biggest clones make up approximately 17%. The time point was: newly diagnosed GD, antithyroid drugs for less than 3 months. PBMCs were the source of the RNA used for TCR sequencing. These data are also associated with another study on T cells in Graves' hyperthyroidism and ophthalmopathy.

The sequencing here drew on peripheral blood mononuclear cells (PBMCs), taken at new diagnosis, from a patient treated with antithyroid drugs. The receptors come from a woman aged 18 to 35 with Graves disease.

In this sample, this clonotype turned up many times. This chain connects TRBV6-9 to TRBJ2-1, with D maybe TRBD1 (6 bases). The CDR3 sequence is 12 residues long. The V gene's germline CDR1 is MNHGY and CDR2 SVAAGI. Trimming left V 3 bases short and J 15 bases short, with 15 bases between. The CDR3 protein is CASSYPQGKRFF. For the CDR3, the DNA is TGTGCCAGCAGTTACCCACAGGGAAAGCGGTTCTTC.

The rearrangement uses TRBV27 and TRBJ2-3; D unresolved. CDR1 and CDR2 (germline): MNHEY, SMNVEV (reference sequence). The length of the CDR3 is 12 residues. The V and J ends lost 7 bases and 5 bases respectively, with 10 bases between them. This CDR3 reads CASTTGRDTQYF. The CDR3 nucleotides are TGTGCCAGCACTACTGGTCGAGATACGCAGTATTTT.

In this sample, this clonotype turned up many times. This chain uses TRBV4-3 with TRBJ2-3; D unclear. The germline gives CDR1 LGHNA, CDR2 YSLEER. Between the trimmed V and J ends, which lost 6 bases and 6 bases, there was a span of 13 bases. This CDR3 contains 13 residues. CDR3 DNA sequence: TGCGCCAGCAGTCCCACCCCCACCGATACGCAGTATTTT. As protein: CASSPTPTDTQYF.

In its sample, this clonotype was seen many times. The chain is built from TRBV4-1 and TRBJ1-1; D not certain. The CDR3 consists of 13 residues. Germline CDR1 and CDR2: MGHRA and YSYEKL. V shed 2 bases and J shed 0 bases, with 4 bases lying between them. The CDR3 DNA sequence: TGCGCCAGCAGCCAACCATTGAACACTGAAGCTTTCTTT. Protein: CASSQPLNTEAFF.

About this clonotype: This sequence may be a read error, since a much larger clone differs from it by one base. The genes are TRBV28 and TRBJ1-1; D is uncertain. The V and J ends lost 1 base and 0 bases respectively, with 21 bases between them. CDR1 MDHEN and CDR2 SYDVKM come from the germline V gene. The CDR3 is 19 residues long. The CDR3 reads CASSLFYHWWISMNTEAFF. The CDR3 DNA reads as TGTGCCAGCAGTTTATTTTATCATTGGTGGATCTCTATGAACACTGAAGCTTTCTTT.

This clonotype showed up just a few times. The chain's CDR3 is CASSSPGQGHGYTF. The CDR3 nucleotides are TGTGCCAGCAGTTCACCGGGACAGGGTCATGGCTACACCTTC. This chain joins TRBV28 and TRBJ1-2; 9 bases are a match to TRBD1. The V gene end was trimmed by 4 bases and the J gene end by 6 bases; junction bases not matched to a gene: 6. This CDR3 has 14 residues. Looked up from germline, CDR1 is MDHEN and CDR2 is SYDVKM.

There are many counts of this clonotype. CDR3 nucleotides: TGTGCCAGCGGGGTCGGCGGGAGACCCTACAATGAGCAGTTCTTC. Translating it yields CASGVGGRPYNEQFF. This sequence joins TRBV28 and TRBJ2-1; 7 bases agree with TRBD2. The CDR3 is 15 residues long. Germline V gives CDR1 MDHEN, CDR2 SYDVKM. Trimming took 8 bases from V and 2 from J; bases not matched to a gene: 9.